Listed here are 28 T cell receptor beta chains from one sample, sequenced in a study of blood T cell repertoires in COVID-19. Clones were sequenced by immunoSEQ multiplex PCR, and TCRdb holds only the in-frame ones, with some missing. There are some 60,000 clones in the sample; 70% to 90% occur only once, and under 7.5% lies in the top ten. The sequencing input was peripheral blood. All receptors come from a man aged 55 to 70 with acute or convalescent COVID-19.

This clone occurred a few times. The V gene is TRBV2, the J gene TRBJ2-1; tentative D call: TRBD1 (7 bases). The CDR3 has 15 residues. The V end lost 7 bases, the J end lost 5 bases, and 18 bases lay between the germline ends. Per the germline V gene, CDR1 is SNHLY and CDR2 is FYNNEI. The CDR3 DNA follows: TGTGCCAGCACCACGGAGGGGGCGAAAAACAATGAGCAGTTCTTC. Protein product: CASTTEGAKNNEQFF.

This chain joins TRBV19 and TRBJ2-2; D gene uncertain. Trimming took 7 bases from V and 2 from J, leaving 11 bases between them. This CDR3 has 14 residues. Germline-derived CDR1 and CDR2 are LNHDA and SQIVND (reference sequence). The CDR3: CASTTHLNTGELFF. In DNA, the CDR3 is TGTGCCAGTACAACCCACCTAAACACCGGGGAGCTGTTTTTT.

The rearrangement uses TRBV28 and TRBJ2-1; 14 positions match TRBD2. Germline-derived CDR1 and CDR2 are MDHEN and SYDVKM. Trimming took 6 bases from V and 0 from J; bases not matched to a gene: 4. CDR3 size: 17 residues. This CDR3 reads CASRGLAGAHSYNEQFF. The CDR3 nucleotides are TGTGCCAGCAGGGGACTAGCGGGGGCACACTCCTACAATGAGCAGTTCTTC. Full variable domain (outside the CDR3, taken from reference TRBV28 and TRBJ2-1): DVKVTQSSRYLVKRTGEKVFLECVQDMDHENMFWYRQDPGLGLRLIYFSYDVKMKEKGDIPEGYSVSREKKERFSLILESASTNQTSMYLCASRGLAGAHSYNEQFFGPGTRLTVL.

This clone came up once. The rearrangement uses TRBV27 and TRBJ1-4; D is unresolved. Per germline, CDR1 MNHEY and CDR2 SMNVEV (reference sequence). With 5 bases removed from V and 0 bases from J, the gap between germline ends came to 13 bases. This CDR3 comprises 16 residues. Here the CDR3 DNA reads TGTGCCAGCAGTCCGCTCGGGTTTGCAACTAATGAAAAACTGTTTTTT. Translating it yields CASSPLGFATNEKLFF. The full variable domain, rest sourced from reference TRBV27 and TRBJ1-4, is EAQVTQNPRYLITVTGKKLTVTCSQNMNHEYMSWYRQDPGLGLRQIYYSMNVEVTDKGDVPEGYKVSRKEKRNFPLILESPSPNQTSLYFCASSPLGFATNEKLFFGSGTQLSVL.

J is TRBJ2-2 and V is TRBV7-3; D is perhaps TRBD1 (6 bases). The CDR3 length is 13 residues. Looked up from germline, CDR1 is SGHTA and CDR2 is FQGTGA. Trimming cost V 6 bases and J 1 base, with 6 bases left between them. The CDR3 sequence: CASRQGNTGELFF. The CDR3 DNA reads as TGTGCCAGCAGACAGGGGAACACCGGGGAGCTGTTTTTT.

This chain joins TRBV27 and TRBJ2-7; maybe TRBD1 (5 bases). Germline V gene lookup returns CDR1 MNHEY and CDR2 SMNVEV (reference sequence). V lost 1 base to trimming and J lost 5 bases, with 12 bases between them. The CDR3 is 14 amino acids. CDR3 in amino acids: CASSLYAGSHEQYF. As DNA, the CDR3 is TGTGCCAGCAGTTTATATGCAGGGTCCCACGAGCAGTACTTC.

This clone was observed once. CDR3 loop: CASSEDAGGPWNEQFF. The CDR3 DNA follows: TGCGCCAGCAGCGAGGATGCGGGGGGGCCTTGGAATGAGCAGTTCTTC. The V call is TRBV5-1, the J call TRBJ2-1, with 9 bases matching TRBD2. This CDR3 comprises 16 residues. Looked up from germline, CDR1 is SGHRS and CDR2 is YFSETQ. With V trimmed by 4 bases and J by 7 bases, 12 bases remained unmatched.

This rearrangement joins TRBV5-4 to TRBJ1-1; D call uncertain. This CDR3 spans 14 amino acids. V was cut by 0 bases and J by 0 bases, with 6 bases left in between. Germline CDR1 SGHNT, CDR2 YYREEE (reference sequence). CDR3 sequence reads: CASSLDPVNTEAFF. For the CDR3, the DNA is TGTGCCAGCAGCTTGGATCCGGTGAACACTGAAGCTTTCTTT.

This clone has only one observation. The V call is TRBV28, the J call TRBJ2-2, with D possibly being TRBD1 (8 bases). The CDR3 is 15 residues long. Germline assignment: CDR1 MDHEN and CDR2 SYDVKM. Trimming removed 4 bases at V and 6 bases at J, with 15 bases between. The CDR3 reads CASSSRTGRAGELFF. In DNA, the CDR3 is TGTGCCAGCAGTTCACGGACAGGGAGGGCCGGGGAGCTGTTTTTT.

The chain recombines TRBV27 with TRBJ1-2, with D perhaps TRBD1 (6 bases). The V gene's germline CDR1 is MNHEY and CDR2 SMNVEV (reference sequence). The CDR3 is 13 residues long. V was shortened by 6 bases and J by 8 bases, with 16 bases between the two germline ends. CDR3 in DNA: TGTGCCAGCAGCACCAATCAGGGGCGCGGCTACACCTTC. Amino acids: CASSTNQGRGYTF.

The chain combines TRBV28 with TRBJ1-4, with TRBD1 as a possible D gene (6 bases). This CDR3 is built from 17 residues. The V gene lost 7 bases and the J gene lost 2 bases, with 20 bases spanning the gap. CDR1 and CDR2 from the germline V gene are MDHEN and SYDVKM. CDR3 DNA sequence: TGTGCCAGCACCGAGGGAGGGGCAGGGGTGACTAATGAAAAACTGTTTTTT. Encoded protein: CASTEGGAGVTNEKLFF.

J is TRBJ1-2 and V is TRBV29-1, with 10 bases that match TRBD1. This CDR3 spans 12 amino acids. CDR1 and CDR2 from the germline V gene are SQVTM and ANQGSEA. V lost 7 bases, J lost 4 bases, and 3 bases stayed unmatched. CDR3 in amino acids: CSAGTGVYGYTF. The CDR3 nucleotides are TGCAGCGCCGGGACAGGGGTCTATGGCTACACCTTC.

This clone has just a few counts. The gene calls are TRBV28 and TRBJ2-7; D may be TRBD1 (6 bases). CDR3 length equals 16 residues. Germline CDR1 is MDHEN and CDR2 is SYDVKM. Trimming removed 5 bases from V and 0 bases from J, with 17 bases in between. As DNA, the CDR3 is TGTGCCAGCAGTGTCAGGGGTCGGCCCTTCTCCTACGAGCAGTACTTC. Its translation: CASSVRGRPFSYEQYF.

This clone was recorded a few times. The DNA of the CDR3 is TGTGCTAGCGGGGTCCCCTACGAGCAGTACTTC. It yields the protein CASGVPYEQYF. This chain links TRBV19 with TRBJ2-7, with TRBD2 matching 8 bases. Germline V lookup: CDR1 LNHDA, CDR2 SQIVND (reference sequence). The CDR3 length is 11 residues. Together with reference TRBV19 and TRBJ2-7, the CDR3 gives the full variable domain: DGGITQSPKYLFRKEGQNVTLSCEQNLNHDAMYWYRQDPGQGLRLIYYSQIVNDFQKGDIAEGYSVSREKKESFPLTVTSAQKNPTAFYLCASGVPYEQYFGPGTRLTVT.

The rearrangement uses TRBV28 and TRBJ2-7; D is undetermined. Germline lookup yields CDR1 MDHEN and CDR2 SYDVKM. CDR3 length: 13 residues. The ends were cut back, 2 bases at V and 3 bases at J, with 8 bases in the middle. In nucleotides, the CDR3 is TGTGCCAGCAGTTTAATGGCCAGCTACGAGCAGTACTTC. The encoded protein is CASSLMASYEQYF. The full variable domain, its missing parts supplied by reference TRBV28 and TRBJ2-7, is DVKVTQSSRYLVKRTGEKVFLECVQDMDHENMFWYRQDPGLGLRLIYFSYDVKMKEKGDIPEGYSVSREKKERFSLILESASTNQTSMYLCASSLMASYEQYFGPGTRLTVT.

This clone was observed a handful of times. Compared with germline, one end of the junction differs, possibly owing to a read error. The chain links TRBV6-6 to TRBJ1-2; 7 positions match TRBD1. The CDR3 length is 14 residues. Germline loops: CDR1 MNHNY, CDR2 SVGAGI (reference sequence). CDR3 coding DNA: TGTGCCAGCATTTACGACAGGGCGGCGTATGGCTACACCTTC. Protein product: CASIYDRAAYGYTF.

The V call is TRBV3-1 (or the pseudogene TRBV3-2), the J call TRBJ1-1, with D tentatively TRBD1 (5 bases). The germline CDR1 and CDR2 sequences are LGHDT and YNNKEL (reference sequence). V lost 0 bases and J 4 bases, leaving 15 bases between the germline ends. The CDR3 is 16 amino acids. DNA of the CDR3: TGTGCCAGCAGCCAAGAAGAATGGGGCGGGGGCACTGAAGCTTTCTTT. This gives the protein CASSQEEWGGGTEAFF.

The chain carries TRBV12-3 or TRBV12-4 and TRBJ2-3, with a weak D call TRBD1 (6 bases). CDR3 length equals 13 residues. The ends were cut back, 5 bases at V and 8 bases at J, with 14 bases in the middle. CDR3 coding DNA: TGTGCCAGCAGTGCAAACAGGGCGAGTACGCAGTATTTT. Its translation: CASSANRASTQYF.

V usage is TRBV7-2 and J usage is TRBJ2-7; 7 nucleotides agree with TRBD1. The CDR3 sequence is 14 residues long. From germline, CDR1 is SGHTA and CDR2 FQGNSA. V was clipped by 4 bases and J by 0 bases; unmatched bases: 3. The CDR3 reads CASSWDRSSYEQYF. In DNA form, the CDR3 reads TGTGCCAGCAGCTGGGACAGAAGCTCCTACGAGCAGTACTTC.

The chain joins TRBV3-1 (or the pseudogene TRBV3-2) to TRBJ2-7, with 7 bases aligning to TRBD1. After removal of 2 bases from V and 9 bases from J, the junction contained 13 bases not matched to a gene. CDR3 length: 15 amino acids. The germline CDR1 and CDR2 sequences are LGHDT and YNNKEL (reference sequence). The CDR3 nucleotides read TGTGCCAGCAGCCAATTGAGACAGGGTCCTACGGGGCAGTACTTC. The encoded protein is CASSQLRQGPTGQYF.

V usage is TRBV4-1 and J usage is TRBJ1-2; 8 nucleotides align to TRBD1. The germline CDR1 and CDR2 sequences are MGHRA and YSYEKL. J gave up 6 bases and V 2 bases, and 8 bases lay outside the gene matches. This CDR3 comprises 15 residues. Here the CDR3 reads CASSQYEQGVDGYTF. The CDR3 coding sequence is TGCGCCAGCAGCCAATACGAACAGGGGGTGGATGGCTACACCTTC.

This chain links TRBV28 with TRBJ1-2; a possible D gene is TRBD1 (6 bases). V was cut by 2 bases and J by 0 bases, with 7 bases left in between. CDR3 length equals 14 residues. In germline, CDR1 is MDHEN, CDR2 SYDVKM. The CDR3 DNA is TGTGCCAGCAGTTTAGGGGGCGCTAACTATGGCTACACCTTC. Amino acids: CASSLGGANYGYTF.

The CDR3 nucleotides read TGTGCCAGCATCGGGGAGAATGCAGATACGCAGTATTTT. It codes for CASIGENADTQYF. J is TRBJ2-3 and V is TRBV9; D perhaps matches TRBD2 (5 bases). The germline V gene encodes CDR1 SGDLS and CDR2 YYNGEE. This CDR3 spans 13 amino acids. The V end lost 6 bases, the J end lost 4 bases, and 12 bases lay between the germline ends.

This chain links TRBV27 with TRBJ1-6; D possibly corresponds to TRBD1 (5 bases). V lost 4 bases, J lost 4 bases, and 11 bases lay in between. Germline CDR1 and CDR2: MNHEY and SMNVEV (reference sequence). CDR3 length: 15 residues. This CDR3 reads CASSSNGGYNSPLHF. CDR3 in DNA: TGTGCCAGCAGTTCGAATGGGGGGTATAATTCACCCCTCCACTTT.

The chain has TRBV5-4 and TRBJ1-5; 8 bases match TRBD1. V shed 2 bases, J shed 3 bases, and the junction held 4 bases outside the gene matches. CDR1 SGHNT and CDR2 YYREEE come from the germline V gene (reference sequence). This CDR3 is built from 15 residues. The chain's CDR3 is CASSFGQGDNQPQHF. The CDR3 bases are TGTGCCAGCAGCTTCGGACAGGGAGACAATCAGCCCCAGCATTTT.

V gene TRBV4-2 combines with J gene TRBJ1-6; the match to TRBD1 covers 7 bases. The CDR3 totals 13 residues. The germline CDR1 and CDR2 sequences are LGHNA and YNFKEQ. The ends lost 5 bases at V and 10 bases at J; junction bases unmatched: 5. For the CDR3, the DNA is TGTGCCAGCAGCGATGACAGGGTCTCACCCCTCCACTTT. Its translation is CASSDDRVSPLHF.

The chain employs TRBV28 and TRBJ1-5, with no clear D. The CDR3 consists of 13 residues. CDR1 MDHEN and CDR2 SYDVKM come from the germline V gene. The V and J ends lost 5 bases and 7 bases respectively, with 12 bases between them. The DNA of the CDR3 is TGTGCCAGCAGTCTCGCCGGAGGACAGCCCCAGCATTTT. Protein product: CASSLAGGQPQHF.

The table lists this clone with a few counts. The chain joins TRBV5-1 to TRBJ2-7; 9 nucleotides line up with TRBD2. The J segment lost 2 bases and the V segment lost 0 bases, leaving 9 bases of the junction unmatched. Looked up from germline, CDR1 is SGHRS and CDR2 is YFSETQ. CDR3 size: 17 residues. CDR3 DNA: TGCGCCAGCAGCTTGGGCCCCGGAGCGGGGGGACCCTACGAGCAGTACTTC. Residues: CASSLGPGAGGPYEQYF.